This TCR beta chain was recovered during a study of cytomegalovirus exposure and HLA in healthy donors (dated by TCRdb to 2016 to 2017). With respect to the entire study: An earlier analysis of a few hundred of the donors reported 250 to 300 Gb of sequence data and around 110 million unique TCR beta sequences obtained from around 180 million T cells. An earlier analysis of approximately 640 of the donors applied high-throughput TCR beta sequencing to assess whether each TCR beta V gene segment acted as functional or pseudogenic. Because of strong linkage in the cohort, five DR-DQ haplotypes were treated as single units for association and clustering. In a later analysis, previously published TCR beta repertoires from several hundred donors were re-analyzed and high-resolution HLA genotyping was added so that TCR occurrence patterns could be studied. Rather than using new phenotypic data, the later analysis identified candidate immune exposures from TCR beta sequences and from how often those sequences occurred across donors. To predict cytomegalovirus infection status, the study combined high-throughput TCR immunosequencing, statistical association of individual TCRs with disease status, and machine learning. Among around 400 genotyped donors of the cohort, an average of about 220,000 unique TCR beta nucleotide sequences was sequenced per donor, of which about 19% were non-productive. An early release covering about 600 HLA-typed donors comprised about 320 gigabases of sequencing data and around 86 million unique TCR sequences. Both class I and class II loci were covered by HLA typing, at four-digit resolution. Among the roughly 430 genotyped donors, about 83% belonged to the genetic ancestry cluster associated with self-reported Caucasian donors. The number of donors typed differed by locus, with roughly 620-640 for A, B, C, DRB1 and DQB1, about 500 for DQA1, about 610 for DPA1, and 472 for DPB1. Along with the approximately 600-subject first cohort, a separate validation cohort of around 110 different subjects was used. All discovery cohort repertoires had been generated on a single sequencing platform. In a later genetic analysis, genome-wide SNP genotypes for about 65% of the 666 donors were used, and that subset was treated as a discovery cohort. The aim of the study was to test whether cataloging public T cell receptors could identify signatures of past pathogen exposure. The T cell repertoires of 700 or so subjects were profiled by immunosequencing and related to cytomegalovirus serostatus. Donor age, sex, ethnicity and CMV serostatus were compiled alongside the repertoire data. Overall results and qualifications from the work: Some IMGT-functional V segments, including TRBV6-2 and TRBV6-3, could not be told apart with the 87-base-pair reads, so those segments were excluded. The classifier was reported to diagnose cytomegalovirus status with high specificity and sensitivity in both the original cohort and the validation cohort. When HLA alleles, especially DR and DQ, strongly co-occurred, attributing TCR associations to individual alleles was difficult. Across donors, most TCR sequences were observed very rarely, whereas some public TCRs were present in many individuals. According to a later genetic analysis, donors in an Asian-associated ancestry cluster had fewer N-insertions in productive TCRs than the approximately 610-donor mean. Only TCR beta chains were sequenced in this cohort, and the absence of alpha or paired-chain data limited detectable features. V-gene and J-gene trimming of TCR beta chains was associated with a missense DCLRE1C variant in a later genetic analysis, and the association was replicated in an independent cohort. A later analysis associated 16,951 TCR beta sequences with specific HLA alleles at a false discovery rate of 0.05. According to a later analysis, TCR association rates differed among HLA loci, with DRB1 alleles showing the most associated TCRs and HLA-C alleles showing the fewest. Linkage disequilibrium might explain the correlated functional status among segregating V segments, but an unknown experimental factor could not be excluded. A further reported finding was that TCR beta sequences accurately predicted the HLA-A and HLA-B alleles for most subjects in the first cohort. In a later analysis, HLA-associated TCR beta chains showed more clonal expansion and lower generation probabilities than non-associated chains that were equally common. HLA typing was unavailable for some donors at each locus, so association tests used only the typed subset. Presence/absence analyses assumed roughly uniform sequencing depth across donors, an assumption that may not hold. A later analysis found that most CMV-associated TCR beta chains appeared HLA-restricted, with HLA associations seemingly driven largely by CMV exposure. A few of the identified cytomegalovirus-associated TCR beta chains were confirmed in vitro to be specific for cytomegalovirus antigens. A cluster of highly shared sequence variants was judged likely to represent a technical artifact of the sequencing pipeline. The authors suggested that the approach could potentially be generalized to other disease states and immunological phenotypes. Several of the top co-occurrence clusters appeared to be linked to parvovirus B19, influenza, CMV and Epstein-Barr virus, according to a later analysis. A total of about 180 TCR beta chains were listed by the study as associated with cytomegalovirus. The earlier analysis of fewer than 750 of the donors excluded roughly 16 rarely observed V segments, including chromosome 9 orphons, because counts were too low. The only immune exposure information available for the cohort was CMV serostatus. In an earlier analysis of roughly 560 of the donors, most TCR beta V segments were observed in productive rearrangements about 90% or about 30% of the time, broadly matching IMGT annotations.

CDR3 length: 16 amino acids, cysteine to phenylalanine. The DNA shown is the 48-base CDR3, in frame from base 1. CDR1 and CDR2, per the germline V gene, are SGHAT and FQNNGV. The germline V end is reduced by 5 bases and the J end by 2 bases; junction bases left unmatched: 11. The cohort consisted of approximately 670 healthy bone marrow donors. At the time of sampling, all cohort members were nominally healthy, though unrecorded immune exposures were likely present. The donor was CMV seropositive and was included in the group of 250 to 300 seropositive cohort members. Each donor provided a peripheral blood sample, and peripheral blood mononuclear cells were used for TCR beta sequencing. Genomic DNA was extracted from the blood cell samples with the Qiagen DNeasy Blood Extraction Kit. The receptor library was made with the immunoSEQ multiplex PCR assay. The multiplex PCR relied on a mix of 60 forward primers for TCR Vbeta segments and 13 reverse primers for TCR Jbeta segments. Amplification of the CDR3 region of rearranged TCR beta genes was performed with a multiplex PCR assay on genomic DNA. On the Illumina HiSeq System, the amplified TCR beta libraries were sequenced as 87-base-pair reads. Concerning the study's data processing: A later analysis counted about 82 million unique TCR beta chains across the 666 repertoires, and roughly 11 million of these chains were shared by at least two donors. To remove PCR and sequencing errors, raw reads were error-corrected and collapsed into unique sequences using a nearest-neighbor algorithm that merged closely related sequences. To assign V, D and J gene segments, CDR3 sequences were aligned to IMGT reference sequences. Each retained sequence needed at least a six-nucleotide match to both a V gene segment and a J gene segment. Rearrangements were classified as productive when the CDR3 lacked stop codons and remained in frame with V and J, and all other rearrangements were classified as non-productive. CDR3 was defined according to IMGT convention as the region running from the second conserved V-encoded cysteine to the conserved J-encoded phenylalanine. The earlier analysis of 450 to 750 of the donors excluded any sequence lacking an unambiguous match to a single V gene segment. In an earlier analysis of approximately 610 of the donors, V segments were called functional above 56.7% productive rearrangements and were called segregating when the between-donor standard deviation exceeded 5%. A statistical classification framework was developed to diagnose cytomegalovirus status using the catalog of TCR beta chain sequences. In a later analysis, V and J genes were assigned by comparing TCR nucleotide sequences against IMGT/GENE-DB human TR gene sequences. The TCRdist pipeline was used in a later analysis to assign CDR3 sequences and most-parsimonious VDJ recombination scenarios. In a later analysis, each TCR beta chain was defined by its CDR3 amino acid sequence together with its V-gene family, and reads lacking a unique V-gene family were excluded. To address suspected cross-contamination and a sequencing artifact, a later analysis removed several hundred highly shared, low-generation-probability nucleotide sequences. In a later analysis, a clonal expansion index for each public chain was calculated from normalized within-repertoire ranks of inferred template counts. In a later analysis, generation probabilities were computed with a VDJ recombination model fitted to out-of-frame rearrangements, and the resulting probabilities were checked against IGoR. In a later analysis, TCR-TCR, TCR-HLA and TCR-CMV co-occurrence was scored with hypergeometric tests, and a repertoire-size bias correction was applied to TCR pairs. A later analysis estimated false discovery rates by permuting HLA or CMV assignments 20 times. In a later analysis, co-occurring TCRs were grouped using DBSCAN, and TCRdist sequence similarity was added for clustering within HLA-allele-positive subsets. Co-occurrence clustering excluded repertoires with fewer than 30,000 or more than 120,000 public chains, plus five with anomalous nucleotide sharing. TCRdb retrieved this table from immuneACCESS and kept in-frame rearrangements only. Not all clones are present; in checked studies, unresolved V genes account for under half, and no reason is known for the remainder. V and J calls and clone size are as listed in that table; D and trimming were resolved from the DNA. Counted in this sample were fewer than 130,000 clones; over 65% of them appeared once. The ten largest clones take up 10% to 15% of the sample.

For this clone: This clone's antigen is unknown. Base qualities are not at hand, and no much larger clone is one base apart.

Recombination linked TRBV11-2 to TRBJ2-7, with 8 middle bases fitting TRBD1. Sequenced: PBMCs. The TCR sequence derives from a man under 40 in good health and CMV-seropositive. The CDR3 reads CASSPLQGTGTYEQYF. Here is the DNA: TGTGCCAGCAGCCCCTTACAGGGGACAGGAACCTACGAGCAGTACTTC.